Presented here are 18 T cell receptor beta chains from one specimen sequenced in a study of blood T cells in healthy people across ages. A second PCR of roughly 7 to 11 cycles used a sample-barcoded 5' primer and a J-beta primer mix. TCRdb re-analysed the 5' RACE reads in MiXCR, keeping a single row per CDR3 protein. Of over 1,500,000 distinct CDR3 sequences detected, around 40% appear once; the ten largest clones hold roughly 23%. Sequenced material: blood. The receptors were sampled from a human donor in good health.

The V gene is TRBV11-1, the J gene TRBJ2-3; 8 bases match TRBD1. The ends lost 5 bases at V and 5 bases at J; junction bases unmatched: 9. CDR3 size: 15 residues. The V gene's germline CDR1 is SGHAT and CDR2 FQDESV (reference sequence). The CDR3 region has the DNA TGTGCCAGCAGCCATACAGGGGGTATCCGAGATACGCAGTATTTT. This gives the protein CASSHTGGIRDTQYF.

This clonotype has more than one count but fewer than ten. V is TRBV28 and J is TRBJ1-2; D is undetermined. V was cut by 8 bases and J by 1 base, with 5 bases left in between. The CDR3 length is 11 residues. In germline, CDR1 is MDHEN, CDR2 SYDVKM. CDR3 sequence: CASQSNYGYTF. The CDR3 DNA follows: TGTGCCAGCCAGAGTAACTATGGCTACACCTTC.

This chain uses TRBV7-2 with TRBJ1-4, with D possibly TRBD1 on 5 matching bases. Germline loops: CDR1 SGHTA, CDR2 FQGNSA. The CDR3 loop spans 13 amino acids. V was trimmed by 5 bases and J by 12 bases, leaving 16 bases between them. CDR3 DNA: TGTGCCAGCAGCCCCGGGGAGGGGCCGGAACTGTTTTTT. Translating gives CASSPGEGPELFF.

V and J are TRBV12-3 or TRBV12-4 and TRBJ2-3; 8 positions match TRBD1. J lost 3 bases, V lost 5 bases, and 7 bases had no gene match. The CDR3 totals 15 residues. The CDR3 region is CASSPWTGWTDTQYF. The CDR3 coding sequence is TGTGCCAGCAGTCCGTGGACAGGGTGGACAGATACGCAGTATTTT.

The CDR3 region is CATSRAGDRGRYEQYF. DNA for the CDR3: TGTGCCACCAGCAGAGCCGGGGACAGGGGACGCTACGAGCAGTACTTC. The V gene is TRBV15, the J gene TRBJ2-7; 10 positions match TRBD1. After removal of 1 base from V and 3 bases from J, the junction contained 6 bases not matched to a gene. The V gene's germline CDR1 is LNHNV and CDR2 YYDKDF (reference sequence). This CDR3 spans 16 amino acids.

This clonotype was observed a handful of times. The rearrangement uses TRBV27 and TRBJ1-5; D is perhaps TRBD1 (6 bases). Per germline, CDR1 MNHEY and CDR2 SMNVEV (reference sequence). The CDR3 is made up of 16 amino acids. The V end lost 5 bases, the J end lost 5 bases, and 19 bases lay between the germline ends. As DNA, the CDR3 is TGTGCCAGCAGTGCATCGACAGGTCCCGCGCATCAGCCCCAGCATTTT. This encodes CASSASTGPAHQPQHF.

As concerns this clonotype: Relative to the germline gene, one junction end is altered; a read error may explain this. The chain uses TRBV15 and TRBJ1-3; no firm D call. CDR3 size: 13 residues. The germline V gene has CDR1 LNHNV and CDR2 YYDKDF (reference sequence). DNA of the CDR3: TGTGCCACCAAGCCCCTGGCGGGAAGCACCATATATTTT. It encodes CATKPLAGSTIYF.

The chain carries TRBV28 and TRBJ2-1; 7 nucleotides align to TRBD1. There are 13 residues in the CDR3. Germline lookup yields CDR1 MDHEN and CDR2 SYDVKM. The V gene end was trimmed by 8 bases and the J gene end by 6 bases; junction bases not matched to a gene: 7. CDR3 protein: CASLDRAGNEQFF. The CDR3 coding sequence is TGTGCCAGCCTCGACAGGGCTGGCAATGAGCAGTTCTTC. The whole variable domain, remainder taken from reference TRBV28 and TRBJ2-1, is DVKVTQSSRYLVKRTGEKVFLECVQDMDHENMFWYRQDPGLGLRLIYFSYDVKMKEKGDIPEGYSVSREKKERFSLILESASTNQTSMYLCASLDRAGNEQFFGPGTRLTVL.

This clonotype was seen at least ten times. This chain uses TRBV27 with TRBJ2-1; weak D call: TRBD2 (6 bases). V was shortened by 0 bases and J by 8 bases, with 17 bases between the two germline ends. Germline loops: CDR1 MNHEY, CDR2 SMNVEV (reference sequence). This CDR3 is built from 16 residues. The CDR3 DNA follows: TGTGCCAGCAGTTTATCGTATGTTTGGGGGGAGGATGAGCAGTTCTTC. This codes for CASSLSYVWGEDEQFF.

The V call is TRBV7-3, the J call TRBJ2-5; 13 nucleotides line up with TRBD2. Germline V gives CDR1 SGHTA, CDR2 FQGTGA. This CDR3 comprises 17 residues. With V trimmed by 5 bases and J by 2 bases, 8 bases remained unmatched. CDR3 protein: CASSPGAGLAGQETQYF. The CDR3 DNA sequence: TGTGCCAGCAGCCCCGGGGCGGGACTAGCGGGGCAAGAGACCCAGTACTTC.

The chain has TRBV20-1 and TRBJ2-1, with a possible D match to TRBD2 (7 bases). Trimming pared 3 bases from V and 10 bases from J, leaving 19 bases between. The CDR3 is made up of 14 amino acids. The germline gives CDR1 DFQATT, CDR2 SNEGSKA (reference sequence). CDR3 residues: CSARGGANSYEQFF. CDR3 DNA: TGCAGTGCTAGGGGGGGGGCCAACTCCTACGAGCAGTTCTTC.

This clonotype was counted between two and nine times. The chain joins TRBV7-2 to TRBJ2-6; a possible D gene is TRBD2 (7 bases). CDR1 is SGHTA and CDR2 is FQGNSA in the germline V gene. The V and J ends lost 6 bases and 5 bases respectively, with 14 bases between them. The CDR3 contains 15 residues. CDR3 residues: CASSPRGARANVLTF. CDR3 nucleotide sequence: TGTGCCAGCAGTCCTCGGGGGGCTAGGGCCAACGTCCTGACTTTC.

The chain links TRBV4-1 to TRBJ2-1, with 13 bases fitting TRBD2. V lost 2 bases to trimming and J lost 6 bases; unmatched junction nucleotides: 4. In germline, CDR1 is MGHRA, CDR2 YSYEKL. This CDR3 spans 16 amino acids. The DNA of the CDR3 is TGCGCCAGCAGCCAAACTAGCGGGGGGGCCCCCAATGAGCAGTTCTTC. Translation gives CASSQTSGGAPNEQFF.

The genes are TRBV18 and TRBJ2-3; 8 bases map to TRBD2. The germline V gene has CDR1 KGHSH and CDR2 LQKENI. The CDR3 has 16 residues. J was trimmed by 8 bases and V by 2 bases; bases with no gene match: 12. This chain's CDR3 is CASSPGVAGSVGTQYF. The CDR3 nucleotides read TGTGCCAGCTCACCAGGGGTAGCGGGGAGTGTTGGTACGCAGTATTTT.

This CDR3 reads CASSFWGPSYEQYF. CDR3 bases: TGTGCCAGCAGCTTTTGGGGGCCCTCCTACGAGCAGTACTTC. The chain has TRBV7-9 and TRBJ2-7; tentative D call: TRBD1 (6 bases). Between the trimmed V and J ends, which lost 3 bases and 0 bases, there was a span of 9 bases. Germline V gene lookup returns CDR1 SEHNR and CDR2 FQNEAQ (reference sequence). The CDR3 consists of 14 residues.

The chain joins TRBV20-1 to TRBJ1-6; the D is unclear. CDR1 is DFQATT, CDR2 SNEGSKA, per germline (reference sequence). The CDR3 spans 16 residues. The V end was cut by 6 bases, the J end by 0 bases, with 15 bases between. This CDR3 reads CSAVRLTSSYNSPLHF. CDR3 DNA sequence: TGCAGTGCCGTAAGGCTGACGAGCTCCTATAATTCACCCCTCCACTTT.

The rearrangement joins TRBV3-1 to TRBJ1-4; D remains unclear. V was shortened by 0 bases and J by 5 bases, with 7 bases between the two germline ends. The CDR3 has 14 residues. Germline CDR1 LGHDT, CDR2 YNNKEL (reference sequence). In nucleotides, the CDR3 is TGTGCCAGCAGCCAAGATCTTGACAATGAAAAACTGTTTTTT. Translated, it gives CASSQDLDNEKLFF.

The genes are TRBV7-9 and TRBJ1-5, with 8 bases that match TRBD1. This CDR3 contains 15 residues. Losses at the gene ends were 5 bases for V and 4 bases for J; bases not matched to a gene: 7. The germline V gene encodes CDR1 SEHNR and CDR2 FQNEAQ (reference sequence). The CDR3 region has the DNA TGTGCCAGCAGCAGTGGGACAGGACGTAATCAGCCCCAGCATTTT. It is translated as CASSSGTGRNQPQHF. The full variable domain, completed using reference TRBV7-9 and TRBJ1-5, is DTGVSQNPRHKITKRGQNVTFRCDPISEHNRLYWYRQTLGQGPEFLTYFQNEAQLEKSRLLSDRFSAERPKGSFSTLEIQRTEQGDSAMYLCASSSGTGRNQPQHFGDGTRLSIL.